This TCR beta chain was identified during a study of CD8+ T cells in alopecia areata. Germline V gene data show CDR1 as GTSNPN and CDR2 as SVGIG (reference sequence). The CDR3 sequence is 13 residues long. V lost 0 bases and J 5 bases, leaving 10 bases between the germline ends. In each case, RNA was isolated and then reverse transcribed into cDNA as the sequencing template. Produced via immunoSEQ multiplex PCR; TCRdb's table is partial and in-frame only. The sample includes about 120,000 clones, around 56% of them seen just once. Treatment meaning: oral pan-JAK inhibitor, 5-10 mg twice daily. The chain has TRBV30 and TRBJ2-5, with D uncertain. The clonotype comes from a human donor with alopecia areata. The sample consisted of CD4+ T cells sorted from blood, taken at week 4, from a patient treated with tofacitinib. CDR3 DNA: TGTGCCTGGAGTGTGAGCGTTGGGGAGACCCAGTACTTC. This codes for CAWSVSVGETQYF.